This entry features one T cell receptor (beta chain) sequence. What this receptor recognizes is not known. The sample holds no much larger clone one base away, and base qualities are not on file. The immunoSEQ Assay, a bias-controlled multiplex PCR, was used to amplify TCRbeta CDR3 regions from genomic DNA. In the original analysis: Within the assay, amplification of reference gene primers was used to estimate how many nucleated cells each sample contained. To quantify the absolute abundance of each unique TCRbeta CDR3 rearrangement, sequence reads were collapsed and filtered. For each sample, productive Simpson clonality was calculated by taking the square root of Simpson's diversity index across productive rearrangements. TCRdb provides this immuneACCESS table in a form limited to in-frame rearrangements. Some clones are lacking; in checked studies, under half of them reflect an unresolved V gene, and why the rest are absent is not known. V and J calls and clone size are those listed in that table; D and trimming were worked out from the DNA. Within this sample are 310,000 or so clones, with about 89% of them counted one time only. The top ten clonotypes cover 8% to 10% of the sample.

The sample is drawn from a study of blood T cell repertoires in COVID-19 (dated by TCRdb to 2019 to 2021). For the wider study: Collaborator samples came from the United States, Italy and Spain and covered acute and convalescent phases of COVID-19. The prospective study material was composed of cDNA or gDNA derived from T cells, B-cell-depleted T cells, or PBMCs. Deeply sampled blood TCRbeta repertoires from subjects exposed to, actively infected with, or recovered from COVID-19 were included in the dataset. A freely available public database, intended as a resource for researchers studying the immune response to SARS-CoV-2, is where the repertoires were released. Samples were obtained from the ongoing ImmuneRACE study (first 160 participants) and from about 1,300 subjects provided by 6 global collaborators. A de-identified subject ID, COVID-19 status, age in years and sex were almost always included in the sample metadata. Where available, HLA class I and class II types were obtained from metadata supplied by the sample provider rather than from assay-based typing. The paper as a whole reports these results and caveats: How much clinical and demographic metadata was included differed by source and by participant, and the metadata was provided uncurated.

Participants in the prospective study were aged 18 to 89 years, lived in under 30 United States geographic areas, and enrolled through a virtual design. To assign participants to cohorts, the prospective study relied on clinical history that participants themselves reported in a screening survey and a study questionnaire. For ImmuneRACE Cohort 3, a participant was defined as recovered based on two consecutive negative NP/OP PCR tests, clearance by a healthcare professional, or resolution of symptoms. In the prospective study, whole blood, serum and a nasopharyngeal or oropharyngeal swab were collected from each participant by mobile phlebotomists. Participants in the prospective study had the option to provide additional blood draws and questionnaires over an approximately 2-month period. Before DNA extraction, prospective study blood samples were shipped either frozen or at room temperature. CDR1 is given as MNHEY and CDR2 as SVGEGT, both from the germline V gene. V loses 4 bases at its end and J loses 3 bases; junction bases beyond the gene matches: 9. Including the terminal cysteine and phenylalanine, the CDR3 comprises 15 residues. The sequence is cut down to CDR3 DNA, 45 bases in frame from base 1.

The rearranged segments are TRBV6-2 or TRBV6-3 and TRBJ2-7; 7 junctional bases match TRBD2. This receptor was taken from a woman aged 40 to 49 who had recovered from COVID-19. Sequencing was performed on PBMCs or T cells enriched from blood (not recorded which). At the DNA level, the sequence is TGTGCCAGCAGTTTTTCCCTTAGCGGGTTCTACGAGCAGTACTTC. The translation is CASSFSLSGFYEQYF.